These T cell receptor beta chains were read from a single sample in a study of T cells in Graves' hyperthyroidism and ophthalmopathy. TCRdb recomputed calls from the multiplex PCR reads with MiXCR, one row per CDR3 protein. The data show around 360,000 distinct CDR3 sequences, around 15% seen once. What was sequenced was blood. These TCRs come from a woman aged 55-69 years with Graves' ophthalmopathy. Both conserved end residues are part of each CDR3. The order of the fields is V gene, J gene, CDR3 protein.

V gene: TRBV20-1; J gene: TRBJ2-2; CDR3 protein: CSASRGVGAGELFF
V gene: TRBV20-1; J gene: TRBJ2-5; CDR3 protein: CSARGVAGVGGKLETQYF
V gene: TRBV11-2; J gene: TRBJ1-1; CDR3 protein: CASQIGPGKAFF
V gene: TRBV20-1; J gene: TRBJ2-7; CDR3 protein: CSAVTGTAYEQYF
V gene: TRBV7-9; J gene: TRBJ2-7; CDR3 protein: CASSMAYEQYF
V gene: TRBV30; J gene: TRBJ2-2; CDR3 protein: CAWSNGGTGELFF
V gene: TRBV28; J gene: TRBJ2-1; CDR3 protein: CASSSLRERINEQFF
V gene: TRBV24-1; J gene: TRBJ2-1; CDR3 protein: CATTPGTSPHEQFF
V gene: TRBV7-9; J gene: TRBJ2-3; CDR3 protein: CASRLAADTQYF
V gene: TRBV28; J gene: TRBJ2-1; CDR3 protein: CTTSGGTTYNEQFF
V gene: TRBV12-3/TRBV12-4; J gene: TRBJ1-1; CDR3 protein: CASSATGRYAFF